A selection of T cell receptor beta chains follows, all from one sample in a study of T cell responses to AZD1222 COVID-19 vaccine. The protocol was immunoSEQ multiplex PCR, while the TCRdb copy is restricted to in-frame clones and leaves out a portion. The sample has some 130,000 clones, around 92% seen once; the top ten hold about 1.9%. This specimen was peripheral blood, taken 28 days after the second AZD1222 dose. The origin of the receptors is an adult who received the AZD1222 COVID-19 vaccine. Both conserved end residues are part of each CDR3. D genes are given only for firm matches. Part of the rows lack a size; the others show once, few, many or a class for expanded clones.

size | length | J | V | D | CDR3 | DNA
. | 14 | TRBJ2-5 | TRBV5-1 | . | CASSPGLLQETQYF | TGCGCCAGCAGCCCCGGACTATTACAAGAGACCCAGTACTTC
once | 16 | TRBJ2-2 | TRBV11-3 | . | CASSLSTGTYTGELFF | TGTGCCAGCAGCTTATCTACAGGAACGTACACCGGGGAGCTGTTTTTT
. | 14 | TRBJ1-2 | TRBV14 | TRBD1 | CASSQEDRGYGYTF | TGTGCCAGCAGCCAAGAGGACAGGGGCTATGGCTACACCTTC
. | 13 | TRBJ1-2 | TRBV6-5 | . | CASRSDSNYGYTF | TGTGCCAGCAGGTCGGACAGTAACTATGGCTACACCTTC
. | 18 | TRBJ1-6 | TRBV3-1/TRBV3-2 | TRBD1 | CASSHPGQGKMYNSPLHF | TGTGCCAGCAGCCATCCGGGACAGGGAAAAATGTATAATTCACCCCTCCACTTT
. | 13 | TRBJ1-3 | TRBV23-1 | . | CASSQGVGNTIYF | TGCGCCAGCAGTCAGGGGGTTGGAAACACCATATATTTT
. | 13 | TRBJ1-1 | TRBV7-9 | . | CASSLQGRTEAFF | TGTGCCAGCAGCCTACAGGGTCGCACTGAAGCTTTCTTT
. | 18 | TRBJ1-2 | TRBV9 | TRBD1 | CASSAGGTGGYLMGGYTF | TGTGCCAGCAGCGCGGGCGGGACAGGGGGTTATTTGATGGGTGGCTACACCTTC
. | 16 | TRBJ2-1 | TRBV6-2/TRBV6-3 | . | CASSSDSLSPYNEQFF | TGTGCCAGCAGCTCGGACAGCCTCAGCCCCTACAATGAGCAGTTCTTC
. | 15 | TRBJ1-1 | TRBV18 | . | CASSPPEGGNTEAFF | TGTGCCAGCTCACCCCCGGAGGGAGGGAACACTGAAGCTTTCTTT
. | 14 | TRBJ1-2 | TRBV6-5 | . | CASSYSGGVDGYTF | TGTGCCAGCAGTTACTCGGGAGGGGTGGATGGCTACACCTTC
once | 14 | TRBJ1-2 | TRBV10-3 | TRBD1 | CAISSDRASYGYTF | TGTGCCATCAGTTCTGACAGGGCCTCCTATGGCTACACCTTC
. | 14 | TRBJ2-2 | TRBV7-9 | . | CASSRGSLPGELFF | TGTGCCAGCAGCCGGGGATCGTTACCCGGGGAGCTGTTTTTT
. | 11 | TRBJ2-5 | TRBV10-3 | . | CATLSGETQYF | TGTGCCACCTTAAGCGGTGAGACCCAGTACTTC
. | 14 | TRBJ1-6 | TRBV7-8 | . | CASSLGGGNSPLHF | TGTGCCAGCAGCTTAGGAGGCGGAAATTCACCCCTCCACTTT
few | 13 | TRBJ1-1 | TRBV19 | TRBD1 | CASRTGGNTEAFF | TGTGCCAGTCGGACAGGCGGGAACACTGAAGCTTTCTTT
. | 13 | TRBJ2-3 | TRBV10-1 | TRBD1 | CARGDRVADTQYF | TGCGCGAGAGGGGACAGGGTGGCCGATACGCAGTATTTT
. | 16 | TRBJ2-1 | TRBV4-3 | TRBD2 | CASSQEISGTYNEQFF | TGCGCCAGCAGCCAAGAGATTAGCGGGACCTACAATGAGCAGTTCTTC
. | 12 | TRBJ1-5 | TRBV19 | . | CASGWADQPQHF | TGTGCCAGTGGTTGGGCGGATCAGCCCCAGCATTTT
. | 12 | TRBJ2-2 | TRBV27 | . | CASSPLAGELFF | TGTGCCAGCAGTCCCTTGGCCGGGGAGCTGTTTTTT
few | 15 | TRBJ2-1 | TRBV4-3 | TRBD2 | CASSLSGGGYNEQFF | TGCGCCAGCAGCTTGAGCGGGGGGGGTTACAATGAGCAGTTCTTC
. | 16 | TRBJ2-2 | TRBV11-2 | TRBD1 | CASRKPGTAAGGELFF | TGTGCCAGCAGGAAACCCGGGACAGCGGCGGGCGGGGAGCTGTTTTTT
. | 15 | TRBJ1-1 | TRBV10-3 | . | CAISEQVSLNTEAFF | .
. | 14 | TRBJ2-1 | TRBV7-9 | TRBD1 | CASSHRGLHNEQFF | TGTGCCAGCAGCCACAGGGGGCTTCACAATGAGCAGTTCTTC
. | 15 | TRBJ1-2 | TRBV7-2 | . | CASSLVTGRNYGYTF | TGTGCCAGCAGCTTAGTGACGGGGAGAAACTATGGCTACACCTTC
. | 16 | TRBJ1-4 | TRBV10-3 | . | CAISDSARGFREKLFF | TGTGCCATCAGTGATTCGGCACGGGGGTTTCGGGAAAAACTGTTTTTT
. | 15 | TRBJ2-1 | TRBV19 | . | CASKEGSTSYNEQFF | TGTGCCAGTAAGGAGGGATCGACTTCCTACAATGAGCAGTTCTTC
. | 15 | TRBJ1-4 | TRBV2 | . | CASSAQGLQGEKLFF | TGTGCCAGCAGTGCTCAGGGACTACAGGGTGAAAAACTGTTTTTT
. | 14 | TRBJ2-3 | TRBV29-1 | . | CSALGDTQGDTQYF | TGCAGCGCTTTGGGGGACACCCAGGGAGATACGCAGTATTTT
. | 14 | TRBJ1-3 | TRBV6-5 | . | CASSPTVSGNTIYF | TGTGCCAGCAGTCCGACCGTATCTGGAAACACCATATATTTT
. | 13 | TRBJ2-1 | TRBV19 | . | CASSIFGHNEQFF | TGTGCCAGTAGTATATTCGGACACAATGAGCAGTTCTTC
. | 12 | TRBJ1-5 | TRBV12-3/TRBV12-4 | . | CASSSLVQPQHF | TGTGCCAGCAGTTCGTTAGTCCAGCCCCAGCATTTT
. | 16 | TRBJ2-6 | TRBV19 | TRBD1 | CATQKNRGAGANVLTF | TGTGCCACCCAAAAAAACAGGGGCGCTGGGGCCAACGTCCTGACTTTC
. | 19 | TRBJ1-2 | TRBV4-2 | . | CASSQDPSGVALRDYGYTF | TGTGCCAGCAGCCAAGATCCCTCAGGGGTCGCTCTTAGGGACTATGGCTACACCTTC
. | 17 | TRBJ1-3 | TRBV28 | TRBD1 | CASSDFMKQGFLGTIYF | TGTGCCAGCAGTGATTTTATGAAACAGGGGTTCTTGGGCACCATATATTTT
. | 13 | TRBJ1-3 | TRBV19 | . | CASRPKSGNTIYF | TGTGCCAGTAGGCCTAAATCCGGAAACACCATATATTTT
. | 15 | TRBJ1-1 | TRBV25-1 | . | CASSEQDLSGTEAFF | TGTGCCAGCAGTGAGCAAGACCTCTCTGGCACTGAAGCTTTCTTT
. | 18 | TRBJ2-1 | TRBV10-3 | TRBD2 | CAISVEVGGLGTNNEQFF | TGTGCCATCAGTGTGGAGGTAGGGGGACTAGGAACAAACAATGAGCAGTTCTTC
. | 13 | TRBJ1-1 | TRBV12-3/TRBV12-4 | . | CASNGRTNTEAFF | TGTGCCAGCAATGGACGGACGAACACTGAAGCTTTCTTT
. | 16 | TRBJ1-4 | TRBV30 | . | CAWSVSGVTLREKLFF | TGTGCCTGGAGTGTGTCTGGGGTGACGTTACGTGAAAAACTGTTTTTT
. | 15 | TRBJ2-1 | TRBV24-1 | TRBD1 | CATSDQGQSRNEQFF | TGTGCCACCAGTGATCAGGGACAGTCCAGGAATGAGCAGTTCTTC
once | 13 | TRBJ1-1 | TRBV5-1 | . | CASSLTANTEAFF | TGCGCCAGCAGCTTGACAGCGAACACTGAAGCTTTCTTT
once | 15 | TRBJ1-1 | TRBV9 | . | CASGPGGSEGTEAFF | TGTGCCAGCGGACCGGGCGGATCGGAGGGCACTGAAGCTTTCTTT
. | 14 | TRBJ2-3 | TRBV3-1/TRBV3-2 | . | CASSLRGAADTQYF | TGTGCCAGCAGCCTCCGGGGGGCCGCAGATACGCAGTATTTT
. | 14 | TRBJ1-1 | TRBV29-1 | . | CSICPEGPNTEAFF | TGCAGCATCTGCCCCGAGGGGCCTAACACTGAAGCTTTCTTT
once | 16 | TRBJ1-2 | TRBV14 | . | CASSQEGQVYNYGYTF | TGTGCCAGCAGCCAAGAGGGGCAGGTTTATAACTATGGCTACACCTTC
. | 16 | TRBJ1-2 | TRBV9 | . | CASSVASQVGIYGYTF | TGTGCCAGCAGCGTAGCTAGCCAGGTGGGGATCTATGGCTACACCTTC
. | 14 | TRBJ1-2 | TRBV4-1 | TRBD1 | CASSQERGQARYTF | TGCGCCAGCAGCCAAGAAAGGGGACAGGCTCGCTACACCTTC
. | 12 | TRBJ1-4 | TRBV9 | . | CASRGAKGKLFF | TGTGCCAGCCGTGGGGCCAAGGGAAAACTGTTTTTT
. | 16 | TRBJ1-5 | TRBV30 | TRBD1 | CAWSPLVWDSDQPQHF | TGTGCCTGGAGTCCCCTCGTTTGGGACAGTGATCAGCCCCAGCATTTT
. | 14 | TRBJ1-4 | TRBV6-5 | . | CASSYGGLHGKLFF | TGTGCCAGCAGTTACGGGGGGTTGCACGGAAAACTGTTTTTT
. | 15 | TRBJ2-2 | TRBV11-3 | . | CASSLGQLNTGELFF | TGTGCCAGCAGCTTAGGGCAGTTGAACACCGGGGAGCTGTTTTTT
. | 13 | TRBJ1-2 | TRBV12-3/TRBV12-4 | TRBD1 | CASSRGQGYGYTF | TGTGCCAGCAGCCGCGGACAGGGTTATGGCTACACCTTC
. | 15 | TRBJ2-5 | TRBV6-5 | TRBD2 | CASSYSSGRAETQYF | TGTGCCAGCAGCTACTCGAGCGGGAGAGCGGAGACCCAGTACTTC
once | 15 | TRBJ1-4 | TRBV7-9 | TRBD1 | CASSPGQGTNEKLFF | TGTGCCAGCAGCCCCGGACAGGGCACTAATGAAAAACTGTTTTTT
. | 13 | TRBJ1-4 | TRBV6-1 | . | CASSEGGNEKLFF | TGTGCCAGCAGTGAGGGAGGTAATGAAAAACTGTTTTTT
. | 17 | TRBJ1-2 | TRBV5-1 | TRBD1 | CASSLGPTGASNYGYTF | TGCGCCAGCAGCTTGGGGCCGACAGGGGCCTCTAACTATGGCTACACCTTC
. | 19 | TRBJ1-4 | TRBV15 | TRBD1 | CATSRDLVQGPIGGEKLFF | TGTGCCACCAGCAGAGATCTGGTACAGGGGCCCATAGGGGGTGAAAAACTGTTTTTT
. | 14 | TRBJ2-1 | TRBV7-9 | . | CASSLDADRGEQFF | TGTGCCAGCAGCTTAGATGCCGACCGCGGTGAGCAGTTCTTC